This T cell receptor beta chain was recovered during a study of cytomegalovirus exposure and HLA in healthy donors. Background on the study: T cells numbering about 200 million yielded 95 million to 140 million unique TCR beta sequences in an earlier analysis.

This CDR3 contains 18 residues. V was pared by 0 bases and J by 7 bases, with 13 bases of the junction left unmatched. Germline V gene data show CDR1 as MNHEY and CDR2 as SMNVEV (reference sequence). Researchers ran the PCR with 60 Vbeta and 13 Jbeta primers. TCRdb keeps only in-frame clones here, not all; method: immunoSEQ multiplex PCR. This repertoire shows about 99,000 clones, about 71% found once; its top ten account for around 3.5%. This clonotype was sampled from a woman aged 45-59 years in good health and CMV-seronegative. The V and J genes are TRBV27 and TRBJ1-4; the match to TRBD1 covers 8 bases. Sequenced sample: PBMCs. CDR3 nucleotide sequence: TGTGCCAGCAGTTTATCGGGTCAGGGGGCTCCCGGGATTGAAAAACTGTTTTTT. Amino acid sequence: CASSLSGQGAPGIEKLFF.